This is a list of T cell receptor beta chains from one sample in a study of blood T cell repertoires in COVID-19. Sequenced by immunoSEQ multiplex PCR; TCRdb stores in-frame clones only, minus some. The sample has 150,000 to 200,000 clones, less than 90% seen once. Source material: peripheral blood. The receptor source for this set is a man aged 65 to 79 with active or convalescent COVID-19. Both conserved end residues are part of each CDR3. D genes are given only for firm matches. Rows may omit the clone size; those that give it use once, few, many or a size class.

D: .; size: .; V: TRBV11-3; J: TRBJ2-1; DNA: TGTGCCAGCAGCTTATCACCCCAGGTTTGGGATGAGCAGTTCTTC; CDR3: CASSLSPQVWDEQFF
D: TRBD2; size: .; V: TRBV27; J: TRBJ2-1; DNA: TGTGCCAGCAGTAATGTTCGGACTAGCGGCTATGAGCAGTTCTTC; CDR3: CASSNVRTSGYEQFF
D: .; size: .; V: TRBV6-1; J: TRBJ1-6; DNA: TGTGCCAGCAGTGACAGTTCACCCCTCCACTTT; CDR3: CASSDSSPLHF
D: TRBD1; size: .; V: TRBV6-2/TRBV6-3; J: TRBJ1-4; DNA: TGTGCCAGCAGTTCGGACAGGGAGAATGAAAAACTGTTTTTT; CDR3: CASSSDRENEKLFF
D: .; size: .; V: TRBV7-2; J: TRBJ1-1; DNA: TGTGCCAGCAGCTTAGACAGGGCCGGGACTGAAGCTTTCTTT; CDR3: CASSLDRAGTEAFF
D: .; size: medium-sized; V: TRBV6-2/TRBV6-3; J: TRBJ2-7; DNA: TGTGCCAGCAGTTTCGACTTCATCTACGAGCAGTACTTC; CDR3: CASSFDFIYEQYF
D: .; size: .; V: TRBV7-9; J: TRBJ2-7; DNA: TGTGCCAGCAGCTTAGGGGGCGGACACTATTCCTACGAGCAGTACTTC; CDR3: CASSLGGGHYSYEQYF
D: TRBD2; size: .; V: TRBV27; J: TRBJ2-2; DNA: TGTGCCAGCAGTTCGATCGTAAAGACTAGCGGGAACACCGGGGAGCTGTTTTTT; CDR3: CASSSIVKTSGNTGELFF
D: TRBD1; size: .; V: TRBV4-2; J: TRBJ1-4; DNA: TGTGCCAGCAGCCAAGGGACAGGGGATAATGAAAAACTGTTTTTT; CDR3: CASSQGTGDNEKLFF
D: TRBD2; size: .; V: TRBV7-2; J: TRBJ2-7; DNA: TGTGCCAGCAGCCAAGGGACTAGCGGGCACCGACGGGACGAGCAGTACTTC; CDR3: CASSQGTSGHRRDEQYF
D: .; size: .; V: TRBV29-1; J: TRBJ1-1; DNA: TGCAGCGTACTACTTCAATTCAGGGGAACTGAAGCTTTCTTT; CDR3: CSVLLQFRGTEAFF
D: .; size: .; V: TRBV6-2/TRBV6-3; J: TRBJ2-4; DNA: TGTGCCAGCAGTTATAGCAAAAACATTCAGTACTTC; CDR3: CASSYSKNIQYF
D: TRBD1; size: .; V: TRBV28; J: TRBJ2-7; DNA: TGTGCCAGCAACCGGGACAGCCCCTACGAGCAGTACTTC; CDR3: CASNRDSPYEQYF
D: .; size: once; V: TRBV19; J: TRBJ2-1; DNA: TGTGCCAGTAGTATACCCCCTCGGTGGGCCAATGAGCAGTTCTTC; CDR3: CASSIPPRWANEQFF
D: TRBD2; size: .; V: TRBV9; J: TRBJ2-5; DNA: TGTGCCAGCAGCGTAGATGGCGGGGGGGCCCTGTTAGAGACCCAGTACTTC; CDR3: CASSVDGGGALLETQYF
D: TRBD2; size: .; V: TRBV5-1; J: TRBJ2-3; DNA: TGCGCCAGCAGCTTTCTAGCGGGAGTGGCCACAGATACGCAGTATTTT; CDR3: CASSFLAGVATDTQYF
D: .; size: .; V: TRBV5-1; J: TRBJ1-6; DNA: TGCGCCAGCAAGGTAGACCCGGGCTATAATTCACCCCTCCACTTT; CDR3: CASKVDPGYNSPLHF
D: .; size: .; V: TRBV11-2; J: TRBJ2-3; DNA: TGTGCCAGCAGCTTAGACCCCGGGTCAGATACGCAGTATTTT; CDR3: CASSLDPGSDTQYF
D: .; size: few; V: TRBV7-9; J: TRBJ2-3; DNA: TGTGCCAGCAGCTTCTCCGCAGATACGCAGTATTTT; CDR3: CASSFSADTQYF
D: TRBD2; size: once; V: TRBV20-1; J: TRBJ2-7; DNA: TGCAGTGCTAGTAGCGGGAGCACAGCCTACGAGCAGTACTTC; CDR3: CSASSGSTAYEQYF
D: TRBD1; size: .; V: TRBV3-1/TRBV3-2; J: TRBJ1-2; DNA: TGTGCCAGCAGCCAAGATGGTTCGGGACAGAACTATGGCTACACCTTC; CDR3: CASSQDGSGQNYGYTF
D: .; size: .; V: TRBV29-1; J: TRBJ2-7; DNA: TGCAGCGTTCGACTCCCTCCGGGGTACGAGCAGTACTTC; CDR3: CSVRLPPGYEQYF
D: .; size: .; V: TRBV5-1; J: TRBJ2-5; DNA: TGCGCCAGCAGGCAACGACTCGCTCAAGAGACCCAGTACTTC; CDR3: CASRQRLAQETQYF
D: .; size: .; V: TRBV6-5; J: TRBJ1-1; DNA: TGTGCCAGCTTTCGGGGGGCTTGGAGCACTGAAGCTTTCTTT; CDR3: CASFRGAWSTEAFF
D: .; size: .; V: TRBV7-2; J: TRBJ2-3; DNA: TGTGCCAGCAGCCCGGACTGGAGCACAGATACGCAGTATTTT; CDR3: CASSPDWSTDTQYF
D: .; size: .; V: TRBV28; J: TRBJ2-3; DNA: TGTGCCAGCAGTCCCCCTCACCAGGATACGCAGTATTTT; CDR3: CASSPPHQDTQYF
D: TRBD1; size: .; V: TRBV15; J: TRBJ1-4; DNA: TGTGCCACCAGTAATACAGGGGGAACTAATGAAAAACTGTTTTTT; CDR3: CATSNTGGTNEKLFF
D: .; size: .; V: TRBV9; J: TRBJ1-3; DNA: TGTGCCAGCAGCGTAGCCCCCATTGACAGGACTGGAAACACCATATATTTT; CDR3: CASSVAPIDRTGNTIYF
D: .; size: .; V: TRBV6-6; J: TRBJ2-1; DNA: TGTGCCAGCCAAGGTAGGGAGGCAAGCTCCTACAATGAGCAGTTCTTC; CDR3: CASQGREASSYNEQFF
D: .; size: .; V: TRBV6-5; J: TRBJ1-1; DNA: TGTGCCACCCAGGGTCTGGGGAACACTGAAGCTTTCTTT; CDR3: CATQGLGNTEAFF
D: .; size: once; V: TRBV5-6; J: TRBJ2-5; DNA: TGTGCCAGCAGCTTGGAAAGACAGAGAGGTAAAGAGACCCAGTACTTC; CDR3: CASSLERQRGKETQYF
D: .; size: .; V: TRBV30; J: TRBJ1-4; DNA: TGTGCCTGGACCCATGCCGGGAACGGTCCTAATGAAAAACTGTTTTTT; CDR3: CAWTHAGNGPNEKLFF
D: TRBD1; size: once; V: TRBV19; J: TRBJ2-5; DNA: TGTGCCAGTAGTCTCCTCCCAGACAGGGGGCAGAAGGAGACCCAGTACTTC; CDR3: CASSLLPDRGQKETQYF
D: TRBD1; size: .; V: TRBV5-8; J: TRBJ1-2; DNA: TGTGCCAGCAGCTTAGGTCCGACAGGGAGAGGTGGCTACACCTTC; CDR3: CASSLGPTGRGGYTF
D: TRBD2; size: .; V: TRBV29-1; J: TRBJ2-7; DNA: TGCAGCGGAACTAGCGGGCTAAACTACGAGCAGTACTTC; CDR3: CSGTSGLNYEQYF
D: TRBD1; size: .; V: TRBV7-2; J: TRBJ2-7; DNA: TGTGCCAGCAGCGTAGGACAGGGTGAAGCCCTCCGCCCCTACGAGCAGTACTTC; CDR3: CASSVGQGEALRPYEQYF
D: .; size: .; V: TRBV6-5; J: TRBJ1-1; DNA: TGTGCCAGCCCCAGGGACTGGGGCACTGAAGCTTTCTTT; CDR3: CASPRDWGTEAFF
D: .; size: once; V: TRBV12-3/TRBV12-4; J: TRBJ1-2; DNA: TGTGCCAGCATGGAGGGTCCTAACTTTGGCTACACCTTC; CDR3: CASMEGPNFGYTF
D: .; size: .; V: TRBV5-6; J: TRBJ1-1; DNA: TGTGCCAGCAGCTCCTCACAGGGGAACACTGAAGCTTTCTTT; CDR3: CASSSSQGNTEAFF
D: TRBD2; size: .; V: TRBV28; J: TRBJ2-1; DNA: TGTGCCAGCAGTTTATACCTCCTAGCGGGATACAATGAGCAGTTCTTC; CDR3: CASSLYLLAGYNEQFF
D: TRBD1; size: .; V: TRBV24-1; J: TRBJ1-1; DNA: TGTGCCACCAGCTTTGGGACAGGAGGTGAAGCTTTCTTT; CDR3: CATSFGTGGEAFF
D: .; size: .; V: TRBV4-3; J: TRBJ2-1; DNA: TGCGCCAGCAGCCAACGTTCGGGATGGGATGAGCAGTTCTTC; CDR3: CASSQRSGWDEQFF
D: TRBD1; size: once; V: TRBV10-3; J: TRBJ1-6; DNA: TGTGCCATCAGGACAGGGAATAATTCACCCCTCCACTTT; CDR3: CAIRTGNNSPLHF
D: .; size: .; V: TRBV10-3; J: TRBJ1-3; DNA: TGTGCCATCAGAGCCCTCTCTGGAAACACCATATATTTT; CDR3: CAIRALSGNTIYF
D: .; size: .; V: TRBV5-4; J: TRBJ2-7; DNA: TGTGCCAGCAGCTTCCAGGGTTGGTCCTACGAGCAGTACTTC; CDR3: CASSFQGWSYEQYF
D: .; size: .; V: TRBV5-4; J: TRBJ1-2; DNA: TGTGCCAGCAGCGAGGGTCGCGGTGGAGGTGGTTATGGCTACACCTTC; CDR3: CASSEGRGGGGYGYTF
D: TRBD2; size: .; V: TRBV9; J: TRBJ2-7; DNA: TGTGCCAGCAGCGTATCAAGCGGGGGCAACTACGAGCAGTACTTC; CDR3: CASSVSSGGNYEQYF
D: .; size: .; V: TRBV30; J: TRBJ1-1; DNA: TGTGCCTGGATTATGTCAGGGATAACTGAAGCTTTCTTT; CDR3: CAWIMSGITEAFF
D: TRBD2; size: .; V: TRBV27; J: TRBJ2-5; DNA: TGTGCCAGCAGTTTGCGACTAGCGGGGTACCAAGAGACCCAGTACTTC; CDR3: CASSLRLAGYQETQYF
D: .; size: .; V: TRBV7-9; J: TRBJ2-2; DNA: TGTGCCAGCAGCTCGGACAGCTGGACCGGGGAGCTGTTTTTT; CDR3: CASSSDSWTGELFF
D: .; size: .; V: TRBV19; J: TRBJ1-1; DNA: TGTGCCAGTAGTATAGGTGCCCGGAGGCGGTCTGGGACTGAAGCTTTCTTT; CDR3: CASSIGARRRSGTEAFF
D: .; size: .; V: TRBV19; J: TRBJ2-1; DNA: TGTGCCAGTAGTACCCCCCCGGGGGTTGAGCAGTTCTTC; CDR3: CASSTPPGVEQFF
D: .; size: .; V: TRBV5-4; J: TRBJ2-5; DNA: TGTGCCAGCAGCTTGGGCGGGGTAGAGGAGACCCAGTACTTC; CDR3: CASSLGGVEETQYF
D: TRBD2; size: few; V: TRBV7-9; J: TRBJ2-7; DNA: TGTGCCAGCAGCTTAGGGGGAGCGGGGGCCCACTACGAGCAGTACTTC; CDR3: CASSLGGAGAHYEQYF
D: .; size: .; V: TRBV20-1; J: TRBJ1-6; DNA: TGCAGTGCTGCGGGACGGCTCATCCTCCACTTT; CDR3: CSAAGRLILHF